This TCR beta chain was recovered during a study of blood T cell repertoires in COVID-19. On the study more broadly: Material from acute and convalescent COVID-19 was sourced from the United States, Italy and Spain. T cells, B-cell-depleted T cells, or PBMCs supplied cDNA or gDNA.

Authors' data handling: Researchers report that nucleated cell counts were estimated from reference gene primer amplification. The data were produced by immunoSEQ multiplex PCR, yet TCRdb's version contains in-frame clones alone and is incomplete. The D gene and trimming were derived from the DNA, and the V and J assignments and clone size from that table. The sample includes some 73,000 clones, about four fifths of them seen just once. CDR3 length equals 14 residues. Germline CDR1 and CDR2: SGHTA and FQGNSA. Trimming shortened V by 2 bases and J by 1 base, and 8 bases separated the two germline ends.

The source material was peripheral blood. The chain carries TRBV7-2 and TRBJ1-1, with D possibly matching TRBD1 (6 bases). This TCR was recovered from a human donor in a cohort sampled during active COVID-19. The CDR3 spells CASSLYRENTEAFF. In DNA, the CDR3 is TGTGCCAGCAGCTTATACAGGGAGAACACTGAAGCTTTCTTT.